This record concerns one T cell receptor beta chain sequence. The repertoire was sequenced with immunoSEQ multiplex PCR; TCRdb's copy has only in-frame clones and lacks some. The profile shows some 22,000 clones, approximately 80% of them singletons. This specimen comes from a study of tumor-infiltrating lymphocytes in localized non-small cell lung cancer. This CDR3 has 13 amino acids. Trimming took off 7 bases at V and 2 bases at J, with 13 bases between the two ends. CDR1 is SGHRS and CDR2 is YFSETQ in the germline V gene. The sequencing input was lung tumor tissue. This chain uses TRBV5-1 with TRBJ2-7, with D perhaps assigned TRBD1 or TRBD2 (6 bases each). This clonotype was sampled from a human donor with non-small cell lung cancer. CDR3 nucleotide sequence: TGCGCCAGCGCGGAAGGGGGGACCTACGAGCAGTACTTC. This sequence encodes CASAEGGTYEQYF.